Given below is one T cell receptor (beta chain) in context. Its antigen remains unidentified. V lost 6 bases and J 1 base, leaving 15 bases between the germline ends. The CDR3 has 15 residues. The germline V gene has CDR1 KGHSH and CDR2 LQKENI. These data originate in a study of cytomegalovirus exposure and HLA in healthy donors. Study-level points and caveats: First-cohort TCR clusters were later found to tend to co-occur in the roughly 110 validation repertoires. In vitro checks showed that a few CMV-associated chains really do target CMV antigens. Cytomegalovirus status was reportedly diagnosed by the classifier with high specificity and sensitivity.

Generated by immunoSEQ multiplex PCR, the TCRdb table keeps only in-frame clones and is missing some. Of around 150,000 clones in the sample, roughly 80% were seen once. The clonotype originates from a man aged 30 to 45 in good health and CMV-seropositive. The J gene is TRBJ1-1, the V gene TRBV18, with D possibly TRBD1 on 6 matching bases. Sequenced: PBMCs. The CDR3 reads CASSVGARGNTEAFF. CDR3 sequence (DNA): TGTGCCAGCTCCGTGGGGGCCAGGGGGAACACTGAAGCTTTCTTT.